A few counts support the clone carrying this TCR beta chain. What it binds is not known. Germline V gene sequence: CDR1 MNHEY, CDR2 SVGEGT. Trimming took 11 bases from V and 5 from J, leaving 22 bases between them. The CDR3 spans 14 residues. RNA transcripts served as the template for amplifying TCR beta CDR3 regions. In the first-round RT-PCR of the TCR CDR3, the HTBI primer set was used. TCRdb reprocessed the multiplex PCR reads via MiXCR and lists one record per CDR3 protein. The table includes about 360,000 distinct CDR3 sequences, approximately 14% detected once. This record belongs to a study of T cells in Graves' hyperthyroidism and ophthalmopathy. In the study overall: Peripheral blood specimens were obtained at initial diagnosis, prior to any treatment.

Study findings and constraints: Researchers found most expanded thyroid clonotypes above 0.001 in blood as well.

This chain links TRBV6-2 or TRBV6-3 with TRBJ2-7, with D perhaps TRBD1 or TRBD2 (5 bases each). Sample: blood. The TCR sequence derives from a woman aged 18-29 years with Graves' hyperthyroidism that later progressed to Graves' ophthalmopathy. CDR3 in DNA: TGTGCCGGCTACAGTACGAGGGGTAAGAACGAGCAGTACTTC. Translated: CAGYSTRGKNEQYF.